The clone carrying this TCR beta chain has at least ten counts. This specimen belongs to a study of metastatic and nonmetastatic thyroid tumors. Trimming removed 2 bases from V and 3 bases from J, with 19 bases in between. From germline, CDR1 is SGHRS and CDR2 YFSETQ. CDR3 length: 17 amino acids. All patients were treatment-naive before thyroid surgery. TCRdb recomputed clones from the PCR reads via MiXCR. The data show fewer than 7,500 clones, with 25% to 30% seen just once and roughly 19% held by the top ten. The chain is built from TRBV5-1 and TRBJ2-3, with D tentatively TRBD2 (5 bases). This TCR derives from a female donor with papillary thyroid cancer or a benign thyroid nodule (not recorded which). Some clones in this sample may be carry-over from other donors' samples. The material sequenced was tumor tissue. The CDR3 here is CASSLYNRGVQTDTQYF. The DNA of the CDR3 is TGCGCCAGCAGCTTATACAATCGGGGTGTTCAAACAGATACGCAGTATTTT.